Listed below are T cell receptor beta chains from one sample, sequenced in a study of blood T cell repertoires in COVID-19. Data came from immunoSEQ multiplex PCR; TCRdb stores just in-frame clones and leaves some out. The table has around 480,000 clones, approximately 89% seen once. Sequencing was performed on peripheral blood. The receptors stem from a woman in her fifties or sixties with COVID-19, enrolled during active disease. Each CDR3 is given with its conserved first and last residue. The order of the fields is V gene, J gene, clone size, D gene, CDR3 DNA, CDR3 protein. D genes are given only for firm matches. Not every row has a clone size; where given, it reads once, few, many or a size class.

v_gene: TRBV3-1/TRBV3-2
j_gene: TRBJ2-7
abundance: once
d_gene: TRBD2
CDR3nt: TGTGCCAGCAGCCCGTACACTAGCGGGGCAACCTACGAGCAGTACTTC
CDR3aa: CASSPYTSGATYEQYF

v_gene: TRBV6-5
j_gene: TRBJ2-7
abundance: .
d_gene: TRBD1
CDR3nt: TGTGCCAGCCTCTCGGGACAGGGTGACGAGCAGTACTTC
CDR3aa: CASLSGQGDEQYF

v_gene: TRBV19
j_gene: TRBJ1-5
abundance: .
d_gene: .
CDR3nt: TGTGCCAGTAGAGGGCCAGGGTATAGCAATCAGCCCCAGCATTTT
CDR3aa: CASRGPGYSNQPQHF

v_gene: TRBV9
j_gene: TRBJ1-2
abundance: .
d_gene: .
CDR3nt: TGTGCCAGCAGCCAAAACTACAGGGATGGCTACACCTTC
CDR3aa: CASSQNYRDGYTF

v_gene: TRBV5-6
j_gene: TRBJ2-3
abundance: .
d_gene: TRBD2
CDR3nt: TGTGCCAGCAGCTTGCTAGCGGGGGATGCAGATACGCAGTATTTT
CDR3aa: CASSLLAGDADTQYF

v_gene: TRBV7-2
j_gene: TRBJ2-2
abundance: .
d_gene: TRBD2
CDR3nt: TGTGCCAGCAGCTCACGCCGTGGCGGGGGGAACACCGGGGAGCTGTTTTTT
CDR3aa: CASSSRRGGGNTGELFF

v_gene: TRBV15
j_gene: TRBJ2-5
abundance: .
d_gene: TRBD1
CDR3nt: TGTGCCACCAGCAGAGATATCGAGACAGGGCTTTTGCAAGAGACCCAGTACTTC
CDR3aa: CATSRDIETGLLQETQYF

v_gene: TRBV13
j_gene: TRBJ2-3
abundance: .
d_gene: TRBD2
CDR3nt: TGTGCCAGCAGCGGTAGACTAGCGGGGATTAGCACAGATACGCAGTATTTT
CDR3aa: CASSGRLAGISTDTQYF

v_gene: TRBV7-3
j_gene: TRBJ2-1
abundance: .
d_gene: .
CDR3nt: TGTGCCAGCAGCCCCGAGAGGGTAGCGGTTAATGAGCAGTTCTTC
CDR3aa: CASSPERVAVNEQFF

v_gene: TRBV5-6
j_gene: TRBJ1-4
abundance: .
d_gene: TRBD1
CDR3nt: TGTGCCAGCAGCTATTTACAGGGGGCGGATGAAAAACTGTTTTTT
CDR3aa: CASSYLQGADEKLFF

v_gene: TRBV5-1
j_gene: TRBJ2-1
abundance: .
d_gene: TRBD2
CDR3nt: TGCGCCAGCAGCTTGATGGCGGGGGGGAATGAGCAGTTCTTC
CDR3aa: CASSLMAGGNEQFF

v_gene: TRBV27
j_gene: TRBJ1-1
abundance: .
d_gene: .
CDR3nt: TGTGCCAGCAACCCCAGGGGCCCCGACACTGAAGCTTTCTTT
CDR3aa: CASNPRGPDTEAFF

v_gene: TRBV5-1
j_gene: TRBJ2-3
abundance: once
d_gene: .
CDR3nt: TGCGCCAGCAGTTGGGGCGGGGCAAGCACAGATACGCAGTATTTT
CDR3aa: CASSWGGASTDTQYF

v_gene: TRBV30
j_gene: TRBJ2-1
abundance: once
d_gene: .
CDR3nt: TGTGCCTGGGGCCAGTTAGCGAAGTACAATGAGCAGTTCTTC
CDR3aa: CAWGQLAKYNEQFF

v_gene: TRBV5-6
j_gene: TRBJ2-7
abundance: .
d_gene: .
CDR3nt: TGTGCCAGCAGCTTGCGGTTTTTGATTGGGCAGATCTACGAGCAGTACTTC
CDR3aa: CASSLRFLIGQIYEQYF

v_gene: TRBV18
j_gene: TRBJ2-5
abundance: .
d_gene: TRBD1
CDR3nt: TGTGCCAGCTCACCACGACCGACAGGGGAAGAGACCCAGTACTTC
CDR3aa: CASSPRPTGEETQYF

v_gene: TRBV6-4
j_gene: TRBJ2-2
abundance: .
d_gene: .
CDR3nt: TGTGCCAGCAGCCGACAGGCTAACACCGGGGAGCTGTTTTTT
CDR3aa: CASSRQANTGELFF

v_gene: TRBV5-1
j_gene: TRBJ2-7
abundance: .
d_gene: TRBD1
CDR3nt: TGCGCCAGTTCGGGACAGGGAGTCGACGAGCAGTACTTC
CDR3aa: CASSGQGVDEQYF

v_gene: TRBV9
j_gene: TRBJ2-3
abundance: .
d_gene: TRBD2
CDR3nt: TGTGCCAGCAGCGAGCCTCATCCCCAAGCGGGGGCAGATACGCAGTATTTT
CDR3aa: CASSEPHPQAGADTQYF

v_gene: TRBV19
j_gene: TRBJ1-4
abundance: .
d_gene: .
CDR3nt: TGTGCCAGTAGTATCTGGGGGGTTTCTAATGAAAAACTGTTTTTT
CDR3aa: CASSIWGVSNEKLFF

v_gene: TRBV3-1/TRBV3-2
j_gene: TRBJ1-1
abundance: once
d_gene: .
CDR3nt: TGTGCCAGCAGCATCCACCCCCGGGACACTGAAGCTTTCTTT
CDR3aa: CASSIHPRDTEAFF

v_gene: TRBV10-2
j_gene: TRBJ1-1
abundance: .
d_gene: .
CDR3nt: TGCGCCAGCACCGACGCAGGGCCCAACACTGAAGCTTTCTTT
CDR3aa: CASTDAGPNTEAFF

v_gene: TRBV28
j_gene: TRBJ1-2
abundance: .
d_gene: .
CDR3nt: TGTGCCAGCAGTTCAGGAGGGAACTATGGCTACACCTTC
CDR3aa: CASSSGGNYGYTF

v_gene: TRBV5-5
j_gene: TRBJ2-1
abundance: .
d_gene: .
CDR3nt: TGTGCCAGCAGCTTGGTCGGCACAGACAATGAGCAGTTCTTC
CDR3aa: CASSLVGTDNEQFF

v_gene: TRBV3-1/TRBV3-2
j_gene: TRBJ1-4
abundance: once
d_gene: TRBD1
CDR3nt: TGTGCCAGCAGCCAAGATCCTACAGGGGGCAATAATGAAAAACTGTTTTTT
CDR3aa: CASSQDPTGGNNEKLFF

v_gene: TRBV11-2
j_gene: TRBJ1-2
abundance: .
d_gene: TRBD1
CDR3nt: TGTGCCAGCAGCCGGCCCGGGACAGCGAACTATGGCTACACCTTC
CDR3aa: CASSRPGTANYGYTF

v_gene: TRBV7-9
j_gene: TRBJ2-1
abundance: .
d_gene: TRBD2
CDR3nt: TGTGCCAGCAGCGAACACATAGCGGGGGTGAACAATGAGCAGTTCTTC
CDR3aa: CASSEHIAGVNNEQFF